The rows below give T cell receptor beta chains drawn from one sample of a study of blood T cell repertoires in COVID-19. The data were produced by immunoSEQ multiplex PCR, yet TCRdb's version contains in-frame clones alone and is incomplete. The sample has 110,000 to 150,000 clones; 65% to 80% are singletons. The source material was peripheral blood. The receptors derive from a woman aged 60-70 years with acute or convalescent COVID-19. Both conserved end residues are part of each CDR3. The D gene is left open where the match is weak. Only some rows state a clone size, as once, few, many or a class for expanded clones.

V: TRBV5-1
D: -
size: -
J: TRBJ2-3
DNA: TGCGCCAGCAGCTTGGAGCGTAGCACAGATACGCAGTATTTT
CDR3: CASSLERSTDTQYF

V: TRBV7-9
D: TRBD2
size: -
J: TRBJ2-1
DNA: TGTGCCAGCAGCTCGAAGCGGGAGGCAACCTACAATGAGCAGTTCTTC
CDR3: CASSSKREATYNEQFF

V: TRBV3-1/TRBV3-2
D: -
size: -
J: TRBJ1-1
DNA: TGTGCCAGCAGCCGGGAGAACAGGGCCTGGAACACTGAAGCTTTCTTT
CDR3: CASSRENRAWNTEAFF

V: TRBV28
D: -
size: few
J: TRBJ1-2
DNA: TGTGCCAGCAGTCCCGCCGGGGTCGCCTATGGCTACACCTTC
CDR3: CASSPAGVAYGYTF

V: TRBV6-5
D: TRBD2
size: -
J: TRBJ2-1
DNA: TGTGCCAGCAGTCCGACTAGCAGGTTGGGCAATGAGCAGTTCTTC
CDR3: CASSPTSRLGNEQFF

V: TRBV19
D: -
size: few
J: TRBJ2-5
DNA: TGTGCCAGTAGTACGCTAGAGAAGGAGACCCAGTACTTC
CDR3: CASSTLEKETQYF

V: TRBV7-8
D: TRBD1
size: -
J: TRBJ2-3
DNA: TGTGCCAGCAGCTTATTCTGGGACAGTAGCACAGATACGCAGTATTTT
CDR3: CASSLFWDSSTDTQYF

V: TRBV6-5
D: -
size: -
J: TRBJ1-1
DNA: TGTGCCAGCAGCCCCCAGGGAAGGGAAGCTTTCTTT
CDR3: CASSPQGREAFF

V: TRBV7-3
D: -
size: -
J: TRBJ2-1
DNA: TGTGCCAGCAGCTTAAAAGCACTAGCCAATGAGCAGTTCTTC
CDR3: CASSLKALANEQFF

V: TRBV3-1/TRBV3-2
D: -
size: -
J: TRBJ2-5
DNA: TGTGCCAGCAGCGAAGCCCTCTTCCGGGACTTAGAAGCGGAGACCCAGTACTTC
CDR3: CASSEALFRDLEAETQYF

V: TRBV11-3
D: TRBD1
size: -
J: TRBJ2-7
DNA: TGTGCCAGCAGCTTGGGTGGGACAGTCTACGAGCAGTACTTC
CDR3: CASSLGGTVYEQYF

V: TRBV5-1
D: -
size: -
J: TRBJ1-4
DNA: TGCGCCAGCAGCTTGGGGGGACTTGAAAAACTGTTTTTT
CDR3: CASSLGGLEKLFF